What follows describes a single T cell receptor beta chain. This clone showed up just a few times. It lacks a known antigen. No base quality values were provided; no much bigger clone lies one nucleotide off. V is clipped by 6 bases and J by 0 bases, and the sequence between their germline boundaries is 10 bases long. The CDR3 contains 14 residues, cysteine and phenylalanine counted. Of the read, only the CDR3 DNA is kept; its 42 bases are in frame from base 1. CDR1 and CDR2, looked up from the germline V gene, are SGHDT and YYEEEE. The library relied on the immunoSEQ multiplex PCR assay. For the multiplex PCR, a mixture combining 60 forward primers for TCR Vbeta segments and 13 reverse primers for TCR Jbeta segments was used. The CDR3 region of rearranged TCR beta genes was amplified from genomic DNA by a multiplex PCR assay. On the Illumina HiSeq System, the amplified TCR beta libraries were sequenced as 87-base-pair reads. The study's own analysis went as follows. Across the 500 to 750 repertoires, a later analysis counted 78 million or so unique TCR beta chains, some 11 million of which were shared by at least two donors. Raw reads were error-corrected and collapsed into unique sequences by a nearest-neighbor algorithm in which closely related sequences were merged to remove PCR and sequencing errors. CDR3 sequences were aligned to IMGT reference sequences to assign V, D and J gene segments. For a sequence to be retained, a match of at least six nucleotides to both a V gene segment and a J gene segment was required. A rearrangement counted as productive if the CDR3 had no stop codons and remained in frame with V and J, and every other rearrangement counted as non-productive. Following IMGT convention, CDR3 was defined as the stretch from the second conserved V-encoded cysteine up to the conserved J-encoded phenylalanine. The earlier analysis of some 550 of the donors excluded any sequence lacking an unambiguous match to a single V gene segment. In an earlier analysis of about 590 of the donors, a V segment was called functional when productive rearrangements were above 56.7%, and segregating when the standard deviation between donors exceeded 5%. A statistical classification framework was built to diagnose cytomegalovirus status from the catalog of TCR beta chain sequences. In a later analysis, TCR nucleotide sequences were compared against IMGT/GENE-DB human TR gene sequences so that V and J genes could be assigned. The TCRdist pipeline was used in a later analysis to assign CDR3 sequences and most-parsimonious VDJ recombination scenarios. A later analysis defined each TCR beta chain by its CDR3 amino acid sequence plus V-gene family, and excluded reads lacking a unique V-gene family. In a later analysis, approximately 640 highly shared, low-generation-probability nucleotide sequences were removed to address suspected cross-contamination and a sequencing artifact. A later analysis calculated a clonal expansion index for each public chain from normalized within-repertoire ranks of inferred template counts. Generation probabilities in a later analysis came from a VDJ recombination model fitted to out-of-frame rearrangements, and those results were checked against IGoR. Hypergeometric tests were used in a later analysis to score TCR-TCR, TCR-HLA and TCR-CMV co-occurrence, with a repertoire-size bias correction applied to the TCR pairs. To estimate false discovery rates, a later analysis permuted the HLA or CMV assignments 20 times. In a later analysis, co-occurring TCRs were grouped with DBSCAN, and TCRdist sequence similarity was added when clustering was performed within HLA-allele-positive subsets. Repertoires with fewer than 30,000 or more than 120,000 public chains were left out of co-occurrence clustering, as were five repertoires with anomalous nucleotide sharing. TCRdb obtained this table from immuneACCESS and retained in-frame rearrangements with V and J assigned. These tables miss some clones; where compared with another copy, unresolved V genes account for less than half of the shortfall, and the remainder is unexplained. V and J calls and clone size are those listed in that table; D and trimming were worked out from the DNA. Across this sample there are around 150,000 clones, with around 80% seen only once. Of the sample, over 1.1% is held by the ten largest clones.

The data derive from a study of cytomegalovirus exposure and HLA in healthy donors (TCRdb year 2017). Broadly, across the study: An earlier analysis of under 600 of the donors reported about 250 Gb of sequence data and 117 million unique TCR beta sequences from 150 million to 200 million T cells. The number of typed donors differed by locus: roughly 629-630 for A, B, C, DRB1 and DQB1; 500 to 550 for DQA1; approximately 600 for DPA1; and approximately 450 for DPB1. Roughly five DR-DQ haplotypes were handled as single units for association and clustering, since linkage in the cohort was strong. An earlier analysis of some 500 of the donors used high-throughput TCR beta sequencing to judge whether each TCR beta V gene segment behaved as functional or pseudogenic. The study combined high-throughput TCR immunosequencing, statistical association of individual TCRs with disease status, and machine learning to predict cytomegalovirus infection status. A later analysis re-examined previously published TCR beta repertoires from hundreds of donors and added high-resolution HLA genotyping to investigate patterns of TCR occurrence. The study aimed to test whether signatures of past pathogen exposure could be identified by cataloging public T cell receptors. Genome-wide SNP genotypes for about 60% of the roughly 700 donors were used in a later genetic analysis, which treated that subset as a discovery cohort. Both class I and class II loci were covered by HLA typing, at four-digit resolution. Of the 300 to 450 genotyped donors, around 81% fell in the genetic ancestry cluster associated with self-reported Caucasian donors. In the later analysis, no new phenotypic data were used to find candidate immune exposures; instead, reliance was placed on TCR beta sequences and their occurrence across donors. All discovery cohort repertoires had been generated on a single sequencing platform. The study used immunosequencing to profile the T cell repertoires of 666 subjects and linked those repertoires to cytomegalovirus serostatus. Approximately 310 gigabases of sequencing data and around 87 million unique TCR sequences were included in an early release covering roughly 600 HLA-typed donors. Among almost 400 genotyped donors of the cohort, an average of around 240,000 unique TCR beta nucleotide sequences were sequenced per donor, roughly 18% of them non-productive. A separate validation cohort of 90 to 150 different subjects was used in addition to the 666-subject first cohort. Donor age, sex, ethnicity and CMV serostatus were compiled alongside the repertoire data. The investigation overall reported the following: Across donors, most TCR sequences were observed very rarely, whereas some public TCRs were present in many individuals. Because HLA typing was unavailable for some donors at each locus, only the typed subset was used in association tests. Assigning TCR associations to individual alleles was difficult when HLA alleles, especially DR and DQ, strongly co-occurred. Immune exposure information for the cohort was limited to CMV serostatus. Some IMGT-functional V segments, including TRBV6-2 and TRBV6-3, could not be told apart with the 87-base-pair reads, so those segments were excluded. In a later analysis, TCR association rates were found to vary across HLA loci, with the most associated TCRs seen for DRB1 alleles and the fewest for HLA-C alleles. This cohort had only TCR beta chains sequenced, and the lack of alpha or paired-chain data limited which features could be detected. A total of roughly 160 TCR beta chains were listed by the study as associated with cytomegalovirus. A few of the identified cytomegalovirus-associated TCR beta chains were confirmed in vitro to be specific for cytomegalovirus antigens. Sequencing depth was assumed to be roughly uniform across donors in the presence/absence analyses, though that assumption may not hold. It was suggested by the authors that the approach could potentially be generalized to other disease states and immunological phenotypes. Correlated functional status among segregating V segments might be attributable to linkage disequilibrium, but an unknown experimental factor could not be ruled out. A later genetic analysis reported fewer N-insertions in productive TCRs among donors in an Asian-associated ancestry cluster than the roughly 670-donor mean. A later analysis reported that several top co-occurrence clusters appeared linked to parvovirus B19, influenza, CMV and Epstein-Barr virus. In a later analysis, most CMV-associated TCR beta chains were found to appear HLA-restricted, with HLA associations seemingly driven largely by CMV exposure. In a later analysis, HLA-associated TCR beta chains were found to be more clonally expanded and to have lower generation probabilities than equally common non-associated chains. An association between a missense DCLRE1C variant and V-gene and J-gene trimming of TCR beta chains was found in a later genetic analysis and replicated in an independent cohort. The earlier analysis of 587 of the donors excluded 15 to 20 rarely observed V segments, including chromosome 9 orphons, because counts were too low. A cluster of highly shared sequence variants was judged likely to represent a technical artifact of the sequencing pipeline. A further reported finding was that TCR beta sequences accurately predicted the HLA-A and HLA-B alleles for most subjects in the first cohort. Broadly in line with IMGT annotations, most TCR beta V segments showed up in productive rearrangements about 87% or about 30% of the time in an earlier analysis of approximately 600 of the donors. In a later analysis, 15,000 to 20,000 TCR beta sequences were associated with specific HLA alleles at a false discovery rate of 0.05. The classifier was reported to diagnose cytomegalovirus status with high specificity and sensitivity in both the original cohort and the validation cohort.

In total, 630 or so healthy bone marrow donors made up the cohort. At the time of sampling, all cohort members were nominally healthy, though unrecorded immune exposures were likely present. The donor tested CMV seronegative, placing the donor among the 352 seronegative members of the cohort. A peripheral blood sample was collected from each donor, and TCR beta sequencing was performed on peripheral blood mononuclear cells. The Qiagen DNeasy Blood Extraction Kit was used to extract genomic DNA from the blood cell samples. Sequenced material: PBMCs. Recombination connected TRBV5-6 to TRBJ1-5; a confident D gene designation cannot be given. This receptor was obtained from a male donor in good health and CMV-seronegative. In nucleotides, the sequence is TGTGCCAGCACCACCAGAAATAGCAATCAGCCCCAGCATTTT. Its protein is CASTTRNSNQPQHF.